These 21 T cell receptor beta chains were all obtained from the same sample, sequenced in a study of cytotoxic CD8 clonotypes in ibrutinib-treated CLL (dated by TCRdb to the early 2020s). In the paper's terms, the time point label means: progressive disease on ibrutinib. Library preparation used the immunoSEQ multiplex PCR assay. This immuneACCESS table, as held by TCRdb, lists in-frame sequences with V and J called but not all clones. Of the missing ones, under half trace to an unresolved V gene in checked studies; the others have no known cause. A total of approximately 280,000 clones appear in this sample, around 77% of them only once. The ten top clones hold roughly 5% of the sample. The specimen comprised PBMCs, sampled at disease progression, from a patient treated with ibrutinib. Receptor source: a human donor with chronic lymphocytic leukemia.

The chain recombines TRBV6-5 with TRBJ2-5, with unresolved D. The germline V gene encodes CDR1 MNHEY and CDR2 SVGAGI. Trimming cost V 7 bases and J 1 base, with 16 bases left between them. The CDR3 has 15 amino acids. CDR3 loop: CASNGPAGRQETQYF. The CDR3 DNA reads as TGTGCCAGCAATGGGCCCGCCGGGCGCCAAGAGACCCAGTACTTC.

The chain recombines TRBV7-2 with TRBJ2-1; D uncertain. The CDR3 is 14 residues long. Trimming took 3 bases from V and 4 from J, leaving 10 bases between them. The germline V gene has CDR1 SGHTA and CDR2 FQGNSA. The CDR3 sequence: CASSFSVSYNEQFF. The CDR3 DNA follows: TGTGCCAGCAGCTTCAGCGTATCTTACAATGAGCAGTTCTTC.

The V gene is TRBV19, the J gene TRBJ2-1, with D uncertain. There are 16 residues in the CDR3. Between the trimmed V and J ends, which lost 3 bases and 3 bases, there was a span of 15 bases. Germline values: CDR1 LNHDA, CDR2 SQIVND (reference sequence). DNA of the CDR3: TGTGCCAGTAGTATTCGTTCGGGCGGAAGCTACAATGAGCAGTTCTTC. Protein sequence: CASSIRSGGSYNEQFF. The full variable domain, completed using reference TRBV19 and TRBJ2-1, is DGGITQSPKYLFRKEGQNVTLSCEQNLNHDAMYWYRQDPGQGLRLIYYSQIVNDFQKGDIAEGYSVSREKKESFPLTVTSAQKNPTAFYLCASSIRSGGSYNEQFFGPGTRLTVL.

This chain connects TRBV18 to TRBJ1-6, with TRBD1 as a possible D gene (6 bases). This CDR3 contains 16 residues. V was shortened by 6 bases and J by 9 bases, with 21 bases between the two germline ends. Germline CDR1 is KGHSH and CDR2 is LQKENI. CDR3 in amino acids: CASSRAQTQTGSPLHF. The CDR3 DNA is TGTGCCAGCTCTCGCGCACAGACCCAGACAGGTTCACCCCTCCACTTT.

The V gene is TRBV7-9, the J gene TRBJ2-1; 15 nucleotides line up with TRBD2. The CDR3 covers 19 residues. From germline, CDR1 is SEHNR and CDR2 FQNEAQ (reference sequence). J lost 2 bases, V lost 1 base, and 6 bases had no gene match. CDR3 loop: CASSLEPGLAGGPYNEQFF. Written as DNA, the CDR3 is TGTGCCAGCAGCTTAGAGCCGGGACTAGCGGGGGGACCCTACAATGAGCAGTTCTTC.

The rearrangement joins TRBV6-1 to TRBJ2-1; perhaps TRBD1 as D (6 bases). The germline V and J ends were trimmed by 3 bases and 10 bases, with 10 bases remaining between them. The germline V gene has CDR1 MNHNS and CDR2 SASEGT. CDR3 length equals 12 residues. The chain's CDR3 is CASSDTGTEQFF. CDR3 DNA: TGTGCCAGCAGTGATACTGGGACAGAGCAGTTCTTC.

This chain connects TRBV7-8 to TRBJ1-5; D is perhaps TRBD1 (6 bases). CDR3 length equals 16 residues. V lost 3 bases to trimming and J lost 0 bases, with 12 bases between them. Germline V gene lookup returns CDR1 SGHVS and CDR2 FQNEAQ. This chain's CDR3 is CASSLGGALSNQPQHF. CDR3 sequence (DNA): TGTGCCAGCAGCTTGGGGGGCGCACTTAGCAATCAGCCCCAGCATTTT.

V is TRBV11-3 and J is TRBJ2-1; 12 nucleotides match TRBD2. In germline, CDR1 is SGHNT, CDR2 YENEEA. The V segment lost 5 bases and the J segment 7 bases; nucleotides outside the gene matches: 9. The CDR3 is made up of 16 amino acids. The CDR3 DNA sequence: TGTGCCAGCAGCACTGCTAGCGGGGGGGCCAATAATGAGCAGTTCTTC. Its translation is CASSTASGGANNEQFF.

The gene calls are TRBV4-1 and TRBJ2-7; possibly TRBD2 for D (6 bases). CDR1 and CDR2 from the germline V gene are MGHRA and YSYEKL. CDR3 length equals 17 residues. The V and J ends lost 2 bases and 5 bases respectively, with 22 bases between them. CDR3 coding DNA: TGCGCCAGCAGCCAACCGGGAGTATTTTTGGTGGCGGACGAGCAGTACTTC. It translates to CASSQPGVFLVADEQYF.

This clone was seen more than once but under ten times. The chain carries TRBV7-2 and TRBJ1-5, with a possible D match to TRBD1 (5 bases). Trimming left V 1 base short and J 0 bases short, with 7 bases between. CDR3 size: 15 residues. Germline CDR1 is SGHTA and CDR2 is FQGNSA. The CDR3 DNA is TGTGCCAGCAGCTTAGGACAGTATAGCAATCAGCCCCAGCATTTT. This translates into CASSLGQYSNQPQHF.

There are a few counts of this clone. The rearrangement joins TRBV28 to TRBJ2-3; 9 bases map to TRBD2. V was clipped by 6 bases and J by 4 bases; unmatched bases: 11. CDR3 length: 16 amino acids. Per the germline V gene, CDR1 is MDHEN and CDR2 is SYDVKM. The CDR3 nucleotides read TGTGCCAGCAGGGCCGGGGGACTAGCCTCACCAGATACGCAGTATTTT. Protein product: CASRAGGLASPDTQYF.

V usage is TRBV18 and J usage is TRBJ2-7, with D possibly being TRBD1 (5 bases). V lost 2 bases and J 3 bases, leaving 11 bases between the germline ends. Germline CDR1 KGHSH, CDR2 LQKENI. CDR3 length: 14 amino acids. This CDR3 reads CASSPKGALYEQYF. The CDR3 region has the DNA TGTGCCAGCTCACCAAAAGGGGCCCTCTACGAGCAGTACTTC.

This chain connects TRBV6-1 to TRBJ1-2, with 8 nucleotides matching TRBD1. The trim removed 6 bases at V and 8 bases at J, leaving 5 bases unmatched. The germline CDR1 and CDR2 sequences are MNHNS and SASEGT. The CDR3 covers 12 residues. CDR3 DNA sequence: TGTGCCAGCAGCCCAGGGGGCTTGGGCTACACCTTC. It yields the protein CASSPGGLGYTF.

Only one count was recorded for this clone. The chain has TRBV7-2 and TRBJ2-7; 8 positions match TRBD1. Unmatched junction bases numbered 12, after V lost 1 base and J lost 4 bases. Germline V lookup: CDR1 SGHTA, CDR2 FQGNSA. This CDR3 spans 17 amino acids. CDR3 loop: CASSLVAPHWTGYEQYF. The CDR3 DNA reads as TGTGCCAGCAGCTTAGTAGCCCCCCACTGGACAGGGTACGAGCAGTACTTC.

The chain uses TRBV15 and TRBJ1-1; possibly TRBD1 for D (5 bases). CDR3 size: 15 residues. The ends were cut back, 8 bases at V and 0 bases at J, with 16 bases in the middle. Germline V lookup: CDR1 LNHNV, CDR2 YYDKDF (reference sequence). CDR3 sequence (DNA): TGTGCCACCCTACCGGGACCGAACATGAACACTGAAGCTTTCTTT. It is translated as CATLPGPNMNTEAFF.

This chain uses TRBV5-1 with TRBJ1-4, with 8 bases lining up with TRBD1. CDR3 length: 14 residues. V trimming: 6 bases; J trimming: 7 bases; junction bases outside the gene matches: 8. Germline CDR1 reads SGHRS; CDR2 reads YFSETQ. CDR3 region: CASTPLQGGEKLFF. CDR3 in DNA: TGCGCCAGCACCCCCTTACAGGGGGGTGAAAAACTGTTTTTT. Filled out from reference TRBV5-1 and TRBJ1-4, the complete variable domain reads KAGVTQTPRYLIKTRGQQVTLSCSPISGHRSVSWYQQTPGQGLQFLFEYFSETQRNKGNFPGRFSGRQFSNSRSEMNVSTLELGDSALYLCASTPLQGGEKLFFGSGTQLSVL.

This clone was detected ten times or more. The chain employs TRBV4-1 and TRBJ2-1; TRBD1 agrees at 7 bases. The ends lost 4 bases at V and 9 bases at J; junction bases unmatched: 3. From germline, CDR1 is MGHRA and CDR2 YSYEKL. CDR3 length: 12 residues. CDR3 in amino acids: CASSLTGTEQFF. CDR3 sequence (DNA): TGCGCCAGCAGCCTGACAGGGACTGAGCAGTTCTTC.

This clone was seen a handful of times. The sample carries other DNA sequences with the same CDR3. J is TRBJ2-7 and V is TRBV5-1, with D unresolved. Trimming shortened V by 0 bases and J by 4 bases, and 8 bases separated the two germline ends. Germline CDR1 SGHRS, CDR2 YFSETQ. This CDR3 comprises 13 residues. The CDR3 loop is CASSLGRSYEQYF. The CDR3 nucleotides read TGCGCCAGCAGCTTGGGCAGATCGTACGAGCAGTACTTC. Based on the CDR3 plus reference TRBV5-1 and TRBJ2-7, the full variable domain is KAGVTQTPRYLIKTRGQQVTLSCSPISGHRSVSWYQQTPGQGLQFLFEYFSETQRNKGNFPGRFSGRQFSNSRSEMNVSTLELGDSALYLCASSLGRSYEQYFGPGTRLTVT.

Only a few counts were recorded for this clone. The chain has TRBV12-5 and TRBJ1-2, with 10 bases that match TRBD1. The CDR3 extends over 17 amino acids. V shed 1 base, J shed 5 bases, and the junction held 10 bases outside the gene matches. CDR1 is LGHNT and CDR2 is FRNRAP in the germline V gene. CDR3 region: CASGLEGDRGFFYGYTF. DNA for the CDR3: TGTGCTAGTGGTTTGGAAGGGGACAGGGGATTCTTTTATGGCTACACCTTC.

This chain links TRBV19 with TRBJ1-2; D is possibly TRBD1 (6 bases). CDR3 length equals 13 residues. Germline CDR1 LNHDA, CDR2 SQIVND (reference sequence). V lost 6 bases and J lost 3, with 11 bases in between. In DNA form, the CDR3 reads TGTGCCAGTAGGTGGCGACAGGACTATGGCTACACCTTC. It translates to CASRWRQDYGYTF.

The genes are TRBV7-9 and TRBJ2-7; D is unresolved. The germline V and J ends were trimmed by 5 bases and 0 bases, with 23 bases remaining between them. This CDR3 spans 18 amino acids. Germline CDR1 is SEHNR and CDR2 is FQNEAQ (reference sequence). CDR3 nucleotide sequence: TGTGCCAGCAGCAGAATTAGGTATGGCTCCCTGAGCTCCTACGAGCAGTACTTC. This gives the protein CASSRIRYGSLSSYEQYF. The full variable domain, in which reference TRBV7-9 and TRBJ2-7 provide the parts outside the CDR3, is DTGVSQNPRHKITKRGQNVTFRCDPISEHNRLYWYRQTLGQGPEFLTYFQNEAQLEKSRLLSDRFSAERPKGSFSTLEIQRTEQGDSAMYLCASSRIRYGSLSSYEQYFGPGTRLTVT.